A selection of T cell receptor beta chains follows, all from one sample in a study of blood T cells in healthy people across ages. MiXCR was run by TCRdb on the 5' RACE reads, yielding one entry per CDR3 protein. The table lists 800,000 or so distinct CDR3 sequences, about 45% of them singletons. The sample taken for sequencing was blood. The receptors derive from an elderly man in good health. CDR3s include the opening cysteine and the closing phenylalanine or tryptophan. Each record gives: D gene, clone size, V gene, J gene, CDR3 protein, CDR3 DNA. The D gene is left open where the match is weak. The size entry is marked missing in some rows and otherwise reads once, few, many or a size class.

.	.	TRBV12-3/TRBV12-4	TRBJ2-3	CASSLLGGYGTDTQYF	TGTGCCAGCAGTTTATTAGGGGGTTATGGCACAGATACGCAGTATTTT
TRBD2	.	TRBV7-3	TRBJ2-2	CASSSGLASGELFF	TGTGCCAGCAGCTCGGGACTAGCATCCGGGGAGCTGTTTTTT
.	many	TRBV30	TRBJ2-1	CAWSGLALEVNEQFF	TGTGCCTGGAGTGGGCTCGCACTTGAAGTAAATGAGCAGTTCTTC
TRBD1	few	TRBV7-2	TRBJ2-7	CASSTRQGAEQYF	TGTGCCAGCAGCACGCGACAGGGGGCCGAGCAGTACTTC
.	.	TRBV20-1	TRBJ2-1	CSARVLSGPTSEQFF	TGCAGTGCTAGGGTCCTGAGCGGGCCCACTAGTGAGCAGTTCTTC
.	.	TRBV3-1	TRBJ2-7	CASSQDRRSYEQYF	TGTGCCAGCAGCCAAGATCGAAGGAGTTACGAGCAGTACTTC
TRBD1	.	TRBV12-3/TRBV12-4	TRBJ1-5	CASSSGGVQPQHF	TGTGCCAGCAGCTCAGGGGGAGTTCAGCCCCAGCATTTT
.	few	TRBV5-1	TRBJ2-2	CASRGQPNTGELFF	TGCGCCAGCAGAGGCCAGCCGAACACCGGGGAGCTGTTTTTT
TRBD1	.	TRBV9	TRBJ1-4	CASSVDQGQSATNEKLFF	TGTGCCAGCAGCGTAGATCAGGGACAGTCGGCAACTAATGAAAAACTGTTTTTT
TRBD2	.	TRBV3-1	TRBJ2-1	CASSQAQLAGDHEQFF	TGTGCCAGCAGCCAAGCCCAACTAGCGGGAGATCATGAGCAGTTCTTC
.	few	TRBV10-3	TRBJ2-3	CAISESGHNTDTQYF	TGTGCCATCAGTGAGTCAGGACACAACACAGATACGCAGTATTTT
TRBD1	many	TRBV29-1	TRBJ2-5	CSVEGDRAPRETQYF	TGCAGCGTTGAAGGTGACAGGGCGCCAAGGGAGACCCAGTACTTC
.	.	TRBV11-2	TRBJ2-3	CASSFYRGGDTQYF	TGTGCCAGCAGCTTTTACAGGGGAGGAGATACGCAGTATTTT
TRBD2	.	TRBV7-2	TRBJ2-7	CASSLRPAGGPYEQYF	TGTGCCAGCAGCTTACGTCCAGCGGGAGGGCCCTACGAGCAGTACTTC
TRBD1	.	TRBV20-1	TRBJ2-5	CSAMRTGPDETQYF	TGCAGTGCTATGAGGACAGGGCCTGATGAGACCCAGTACTTC
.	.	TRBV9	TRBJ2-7	CASSGFSSYEQYF	TGTGCCAGCAGCGGATTCAGCTCCTACGAGCAGTACTTC
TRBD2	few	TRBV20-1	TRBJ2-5	CSAIRTSFQETQYF	TGCAGTGCTATAAGGACTAGTTTCCAAGAGACCCAGTACTTC
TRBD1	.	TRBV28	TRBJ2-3	CASSLDRGGADTQYF	TGTGCCAGCAGTTTAGACAGGGGCGGTGCAGATACGCAGTATTTT
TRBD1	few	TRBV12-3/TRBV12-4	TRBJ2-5	CASSPYRGTGGYQETQYF	TGTGCCAGCAGTCCATACCGCGGGACAGGGGGATACCAAGAGACCCAGTACTTC
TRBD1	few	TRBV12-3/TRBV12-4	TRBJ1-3	CASSLSRGPSSGNTIYF	TGTGCCAGCAGTTTATCTAGGGGGCCGAGCTCTGGAAACACCATATATTTT
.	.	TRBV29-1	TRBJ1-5	CSVKPGREGQPQHF	TGCAGCGTCAAGCCGGGCAGGGAGGGTCAGCCCCAGCATTTT
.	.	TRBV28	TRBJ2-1	CASSPKAGCNEQFF	TGTGCCAGCAGCCCAAAGGCGGGTTGCAATGAGCAGTTCTTC
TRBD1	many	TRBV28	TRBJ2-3	CASSSPGQPTDTQYF	TGTGCCAGCAGTTCTCCGGGACAGCCCACAGATACGCAGTATTTT
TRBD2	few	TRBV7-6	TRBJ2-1	CASSLALRLAGTYNEQFF	TGTGCCAGCAGCTTAGCGCTCCGACTAGCGGGGACCTACAATGAGCAGTTCTTC
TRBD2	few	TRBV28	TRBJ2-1	CAANWGGPGNEQFF	TGTGCCGCCAATTGGGGAGGGCCGGGCAATGAGCAGTTCTTC
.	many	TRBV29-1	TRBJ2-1	CSGGPALKRNEQFF	TGCAGCGGGGGGCCGGCCTTGAAGAGGAATGAGCAGTTCTTC
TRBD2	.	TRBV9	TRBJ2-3	CASSAAGGVFTDTQYF	TGTGCCAGCAGCGCGGCGGGAGGGGTTTTCACAGATACGCAGTATTTT
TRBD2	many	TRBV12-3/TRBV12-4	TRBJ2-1	CASSRTSGRNNEQFF	TGTGCCAGCAGTCGGACTAGCGGGAGGAATAATGAGCAGTTCTTC
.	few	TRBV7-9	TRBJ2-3	CASSRRSPAADTQYF	TGTGCCAGCAGTAGACGAAGCCCAGCGGCAGATACGCAGTATTTT
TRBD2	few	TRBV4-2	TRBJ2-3	CASSREADTQYF	TGTGCCAGCAGTCGGGAGGCAGATACGCAGTATTTT
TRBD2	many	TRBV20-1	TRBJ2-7	CSAGGVSYEQYF	TGCAGTGCGGGGGGGGTCTCCTACGAGCAGTACTTC
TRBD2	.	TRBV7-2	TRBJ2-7	CASSLGRLAGSREQYF	TGTGCCAGCAGCTTAGGCAGGCTAGCGGGGTCTCGGGAGCAGTACTTC
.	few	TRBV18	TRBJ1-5	CASSPSGVNQPQHF	TGTGCCAGCTCACCGTCGGGTGTTAATCAGCCCCAGCATTTT
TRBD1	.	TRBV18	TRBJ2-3	CASSPGGQGGTDTQYF	TGTGCCAGCTCACCAGGGGGACAGGGTGGAACAGATACGCAGTATTTT
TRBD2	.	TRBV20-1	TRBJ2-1	CSAKGLADGYNEQFF	TGCAGTGCTAAAGGACTAGCGGATGGTTACAATGAGCAGTTCTTC
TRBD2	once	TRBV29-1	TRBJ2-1	CSVAPSGSEQFF	TGCAGCGTTGCGCCTAGCGGGTCTGAGCAGTTCTTC
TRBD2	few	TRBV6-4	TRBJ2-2	CASSDSIDGGRGGELFF	TGTGCCAGCAGTGACTCAATTGATGGCGGGAGAGGCGGGGAGCTGTTTTTT
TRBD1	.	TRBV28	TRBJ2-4	CASSSSGQGEKGENIQYF	TGTGCCAGCAGTTCCTCGGGACAGGGGGAGAAAGGCGAAAACATTCAGTACTTC
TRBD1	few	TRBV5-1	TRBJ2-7	CASSLDRGEFYEQYF	TGCGCCAGCAGCTTAGACAGGGGAGAATTCTACGAGCAGTACTTC
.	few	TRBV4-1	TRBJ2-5	CASSQVPRGQETQYF	TGCGCCAGCAGCCAAGTCCCCCGGGGCCAAGAGACCCAGTACTTC
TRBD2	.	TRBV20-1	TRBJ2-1	CSAHSGGSYNEQFF	TGCAGTGCGCATAGCGGGGGCTCCTACAATGAGCAGTTCTTC
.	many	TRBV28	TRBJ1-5	CASSSLSRPQHF	TGTGCCAGCAGCTCGCTATCCCGGCCCCAGCATTTT